These T cell receptor beta chains were read from a single sample in a study of glioma-infiltrating T cells. TCRdb passed the multiplex PCR reads through MiXCR, listing each CDR3 protein once. The data hold approximately 140,000 distinct CDR3 sequences, with around 23% observed a single time. What was sequenced was glioma tissue, nonneoplastic brain tissue, or PBMCs (not recorded which). The receptors were gathered from a human donor with low-grade glioma or glioblastoma, undergoing nonglioma brain surgery, or in good health (not recorded which). The conserved cysteine and the conserved F or W are not part of the CDR3 here.

cdr3_length j_call v_call cdr3_aa
12 TRBJ2-1 TRBV20-1 SAIAGGTYNEQF
11 TRBJ2-5 TRBV7-3 ASSDDGQETQY
13 TRBJ2-3 TRBV6-1 ASSGRSVGTDTQY
10 TRBJ2-1 TRBV14 ASSQTAGEQF
14 TRBJ2-6 TRBV4-1 ASRRNRISGANVLT
12 TRBJ2-3 TRBV12-3/TRBV12-4 ASSPPQETDTQY
14 TRBJ2-1 TRBV6-6 ASSYLSVAGGGEQF
9 TRBJ2-1 TRBV7-9 ASSSSETQF
11 TRBJ1-3 TRBV4-1 ASSPSSGNTIY
14 TRBJ2-2 TRBV19 ASRPPGQGMTGELF
14 TRBJ2-1 TRBV12-5 ASGLSRGIRNNEQF
12 TRBJ1-5 TRBV24-1 ATGRGQGRQPQH